This T cell receptor (beta chain) is drawn from a study of CD8+CD57+ T cells in acquired aplastic anemia. Whole-study context: Recorded DNA amounts for sorted CD4+ and CD8+ cells had an average of around 3 ug.

Study-level points and caveats: Patients did not significantly differ from controls in CD8+ Simpson's diversity.

All sequencing subjects had displayed CD8+CD57+ cell expansion on flow cytometry. TCR beta VDJ combinations and CDR3 sequences were profiled from genomic DNA. TCRdb used MiXCR to reprocess the reads, holding one entry per CDR3 protein. The table shows 150,000 to 200,000 distinct CDR3 sequences, with about 45% occurring only once. This clonotype appeared many times. As yet, its antigen is unknown. Losses at the gene ends were 5 bases for V and 10 bases for J; bases not matched to a gene: 7. The CDR3 has 14 residues. Germline V gene lookup returns CDR1 LNHDA and CDR2 SQIVND (reference sequence). This receptor was taken from a human donor with aplastic anemia. V is TRBV19 and J is TRBJ1-6, with 8 nucleotides matching TRBD1. Sequenced sample: sorted CD4+, CD8+, or CD8+CD57+ T cells (not recorded which) from PBMCs. Here the CDR3 reads CASSSGQVFSPLHF. Here the CDR3 DNA reads TGTGCCAGTAGTTCGGGACAGGTTTTCTCACCCCTCCACTTT.